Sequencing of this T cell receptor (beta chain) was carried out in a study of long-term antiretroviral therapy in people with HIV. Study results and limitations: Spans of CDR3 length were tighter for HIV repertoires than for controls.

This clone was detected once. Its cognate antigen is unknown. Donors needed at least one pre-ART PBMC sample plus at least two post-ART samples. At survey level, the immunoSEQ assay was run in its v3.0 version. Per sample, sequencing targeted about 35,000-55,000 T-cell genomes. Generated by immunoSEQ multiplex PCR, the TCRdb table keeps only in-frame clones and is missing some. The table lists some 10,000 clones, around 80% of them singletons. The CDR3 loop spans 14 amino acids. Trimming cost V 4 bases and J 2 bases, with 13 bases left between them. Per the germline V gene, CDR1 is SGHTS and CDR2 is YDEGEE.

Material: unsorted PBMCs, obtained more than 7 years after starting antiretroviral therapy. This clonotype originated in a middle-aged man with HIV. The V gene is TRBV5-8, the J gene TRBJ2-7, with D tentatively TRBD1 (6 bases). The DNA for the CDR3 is TGTGCCAGCAGCCCACCCGGGACACCCTACGAGCAGTACTTC. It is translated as CASSPPGTPYEQYF. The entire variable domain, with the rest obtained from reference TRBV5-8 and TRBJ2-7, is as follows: EAGVTQSPTHLIKTRGQQATLRCSPISGHTSVYWYQQALGLGLQFLLWYDEGEERNRGNFPPRFSGRQFPNYSSELNVNALELEDSALYLCASSPPGTPYEQYFGPGTRLTVT.